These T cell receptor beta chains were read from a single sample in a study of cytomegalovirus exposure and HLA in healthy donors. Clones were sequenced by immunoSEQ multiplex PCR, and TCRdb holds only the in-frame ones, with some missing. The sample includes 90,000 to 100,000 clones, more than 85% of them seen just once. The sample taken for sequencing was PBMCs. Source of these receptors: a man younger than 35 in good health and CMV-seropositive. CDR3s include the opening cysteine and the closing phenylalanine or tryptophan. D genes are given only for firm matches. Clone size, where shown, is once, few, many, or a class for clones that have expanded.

CDR3 DNA: TGTGCCAGCAGCCAAATGACTAGCGGAACCTACAATGAGCAGTTCTTC
CDR3 protein: CASSQMTSGTYNEQFF
J gene: TRBJ2-1
D gene: TRBD2
V gene: TRBV4-2
clone size: .

CDR3 DNA: TGTGCCAGCAGTTTTGGACTTCAAGAGACCCAGTACTTC
CDR3 protein: CASSFGLQETQYF
J gene: TRBJ2-5
D gene: .
V gene: TRBV28
clone size: .

CDR3 DNA: TGTGCCACCAGCAGAGGGGACGGAGGGTACACTGAAGCTTTCTTT
CDR3 protein: CATSRGDGGYTEAFF
J gene: TRBJ1-1
D gene: .
V gene: TRBV15
clone size: .

CDR3 DNA: TGTGCCAGCTCGGTAAGACAGGGTGTCTCCTATAATTCACCCCTCCACTTT
CDR3 protein: CASSVRQGVSYNSPLHF
J gene: TRBJ1-6
D gene: TRBD1
V gene: TRBV27
clone size: .

CDR3 DNA: TGTGCCAGCATGGGGGGGGACCTAGCCCAGTACTTC
CDR3 protein: CASMGGDLAQYF
J gene: TRBJ2-5
D gene: TRBD2
V gene: TRBV27
clone size: once

CDR3 DNA: TGTGCCAGCAATCGGGGCAGACAGGCGAGCTCCTATAATTCACCCCTCCACTTT
CDR3 protein: CASNRGRQASSYNSPLHF
J gene: TRBJ1-6
D gene: .
V gene: TRBV2
clone size: .

CDR3 DNA: TGTGCCAGCAGCTTAAGTTGGGGGCGTGGCGCAGCCTACGAGCAGTACTTC
CDR3 protein: CASSLSWGRGAAYEQYF
J gene: TRBJ2-7
D gene: .
V gene: TRBV11-1
clone size: .

CDR3 DNA: TGTGCCAGCAGCCCCGGGGTTTGGCAATTCAACTATGGCTACACCTTC
CDR3 protein: CASSPGVWQFNYGYTF
J gene: TRBJ1-2
D gene: .
V gene: TRBV11-2
clone size: .

CDR3 DNA: TGTGCCAGCTCACCGGAGACTACAGGGGGATATACGCAGTATTTT
CDR3 protein: CASSPETTGGYTQYF
J gene: TRBJ2-3
D gene: TRBD1
V gene: TRBV18
clone size: once

CDR3 DNA: TGTGCCAGCACCTTCGTGAACACTGAAGCTTTCTTT
CDR3 protein: CASTFVNTEAFF
J gene: TRBJ1-1
D gene: .
V gene: TRBV2
clone size: .

CDR3 DNA: TGTGCCAGCAGCGAAGAGAATAGGCAGGGGGATAGCTTT
CDR3 protein: CASSEENRQGDSF
J gene: TRBJ1-3
D gene: TRBD1
V gene: TRBV5-4
clone size: .

CDR3 DNA: TGTGCCAGCAGCCAATCCGGGACTGGCGTTGACAATGAGCAGTTCTTC
CDR3 protein: CASSQSGTGVDNEQFF
J gene: TRBJ2-1
D gene: .
V gene: TRBV4-2
clone size: .

CDR3 DNA: TGTGCCAGCAGTTCCCCTTGGGGGGGGCAGGGGACCCAGTACTTC
CDR3 protein: CASSSPWGGQGTQYF
J gene: TRBJ2-5
D gene: .
V gene: TRBV28
clone size: .

CDR3 DNA: TGTGCCAGTAGTATTAACAGGAACACCGGGGAGCTGTTTTTT
CDR3 protein: CASSINRNTGELFF
J gene: TRBJ2-2
D gene: .
V gene: TRBV19
clone size: few

CDR3 DNA: TGCGCCAGCAGCCTTTCCCGGGGCACCGGGGAGCTGTTTTTT
CDR3 protein: CASSLSRGTGELFF
J gene: TRBJ2-2
D gene: .
V gene: TRBV4-3
clone size: .

CDR3 DNA: TGTGCCAGTAGTACCCAGACAGAGTCTAACTATGGCTACACCTTC
CDR3 protein: CASSTQTESNYGYTF
J gene: TRBJ1-2
D gene: .
V gene: TRBV19
clone size: .